This T cell receptor (beta chain) was profiled in a study of T cells after yellow fever vaccination. Study observations and caveats: After the booster, 96% of CD4 and 88% of CD8 primary-response clones were re-detected.

TCRdb re-called the 5' RACE reads with MiXCR, one entry per CDR3 protein. The sample gives tens of thousands of distinct CDR3 sequences, less than 3.5% of which show up once; roughly 0.9% is in the top ten. At least ten counts were recorded for this clonotype. The CDR3 runs to 16 residues. V gave up 2 bases and J gave up 2 bases, with 16 bases separating them. Germline V CDR1 and CDR2: DFQATT, SNEGSKA (reference sequence). Material: PBMCs, either bulk or a sorted T-cell subset (CD4+, CD8+, memory, or dextramer-sorted; not recorded which), obtained about 41 days after the first yellow fever vaccination. This rearrangement joins TRBV20-1 to TRBJ2-1, with D perhaps TRBD2 (7 bases). This clonotype originated in a man between 18 and 35 years old who received the YFV17D yellow fever vaccine. In DNA form, the CDR3 reads TGCAGTGCTAGATTTCTGGAGGGGGGGGCCTACAATGAGCAGTTCTTC. This gives the protein CSARFLEGGAYNEQFF.